Listed below are T cell receptor beta chains from one sample, sequenced in a study of blood T cell repertoires in COVID-19. The assay was immunoSEQ multiplex PCR, and TCRdb's table has in-frame clones only and misses some. The sample has a few hundred thousand clones, around 87% seen once. Material: peripheral blood. All receptors derive from a woman aged 45-65 years with acute or convalescent COVID-19. Both conserved end residues are part of each CDR3. A D gene is named only where the DNA matches it firmly. Not every row has a clone size; where given, it reads once, few, many or a size class.

cdr3_nt: TGTGCCAGCAGCCAAGGGGCCGACAGGCGAACCAATGAGCAGTTCTTC
cdr3_aa: CASSQGADRRTNEQFF
cdr3_length: 16
clone_size: .
v_call: TRBV3-1/TRBV3-2
d_call: .
j_call: TRBJ2-1

cdr3_nt: TGTGCCAGCAGTTCGGGAACCGGGACTGCCTTCTACGAGCAGTACTTC
cdr3_aa: CASSSGTGTAFYEQYF
cdr3_length: 16
clone_size: .
v_call: TRBV27
d_call: .
j_call: TRBJ2-7

cdr3_nt: TGTGCCAGTAAATCGCAGGGGCCATCACCCCTCCACTTT
cdr3_aa: CASKSQGPSPLHF
cdr3_length: 13
clone_size: .
v_call: TRBV19
d_call: .
j_call: TRBJ1-6

cdr3_nt: TGTGCCAGCAGCAACAGGGGGTTGAGTCAGCCCCAGCATTTT
cdr3_aa: CASSNRGLSQPQHF
cdr3_length: 14
clone_size: .
v_call: TRBV5-6
d_call: TRBD1
j_call: TRBJ1-5

cdr3_nt: TGTGCCAGCAGCCAAGAAGCATCAACAGGGGGCGGTGGCTACACCTTC
cdr3_aa: CASSQEASTGGGGYTF
cdr3_length: 16
clone_size: few
v_call: TRBV4-2
d_call: TRBD1
j_call: TRBJ1-2

cdr3_nt: TGTGCCTGGGTGGGGGGGGCTTCCTACAATGAGCAGTTCTTC
cdr3_aa: CAWVGGASYNEQFF
cdr3_length: 14
clone_size: .
v_call: TRBV30
d_call: .
j_call: TRBJ2-1

cdr3_nt: TGTGCCAGCAGCCAGGGACAGAACACCGGGGAGCTGTTTTTT
cdr3_aa: CASSQGQNTGELFF
cdr3_length: 14
clone_size: .
v_call: TRBV5-4
d_call: .
j_call: TRBJ2-2

cdr3_nt: TGTGCCACTACAGGGTTTCTGGGAGAGACCCAGTACTTC
cdr3_aa: CATTGFLGETQYF
cdr3_length: 13
clone_size: .
v_call: TRBV7-9
d_call: .
j_call: TRBJ2-5

cdr3_nt: TGTGCCAGTAGTAGCGGTACCTCCTACAATGAGCAGTTCTTC
cdr3_aa: CASSSGTSYNEQFF
cdr3_length: 14
clone_size: .
v_call: TRBV19
d_call: .
j_call: TRBJ2-1

cdr3_nt: TGTGCCATCAGTGAGATGTTGCTAGCGGGAGGGCCAAACAATGAGCAGTTCTTC
cdr3_aa: CAISEMLLAGGPNNEQFF
cdr3_length: 18
clone_size: .
v_call: TRBV10-3
d_call: TRBD2
j_call: TRBJ2-1